The clone carrying this T cell receptor beta chain was counted at least ten times. The sample originates from a study of T cell repertoires in cytomegalovirus infection. Trimming pared 3 bases from V and 5 bases from J, leaving 16 bases between. This CDR3 spans 15 amino acids. TCRdb re-analysed the reads in MiXCR, keeping a single row per CDR3 protein. The sample gives hundreds of thousands of distinct CDR3 sequences, roughly a tenth of which show up once; around 2.5% is in the top ten. The V and J genes are TRBV12-3 or TRBV12-4 and TRBJ2-5; no definite D call. This clonotype was sampled from a human donor in good health (CMV status not recorded). Some clones in this sample may be carry-over from other donors' samples. The specimen sequenced was PBMCs. CDR3 amino acids: CASSLGLSIRETQYF. In DNA, the CDR3 is TGTGCCAGCAGTTTGGGCCTCTCAATTCGGGAGACCCAGTACTTC.